This T cell receptor (beta chain) was identified during a study of T-cell reconstitution after alpha-beta-depleted transplantation in children. Unique molecular identifiers were used to barcode this TCRbeta library. In TCRdb, the PCR reads were re-called with MiXCR into one record per CDR3 protein. Counted here are fewer than 400,000 distinct CDR3 sequences, around 21% occurring once; the ten biggest clones make up 3.8%. Germline CDR1 and CDR2: DFQATT and SNEGSKA (reference sequence). V dropped 2 bases and J dropped 4; count of bases not matched to a gene: 11. The CDR3 has 15 residues. V usage is TRBV20-1 and J usage is TRBJ2-7, with 7 positions matching TRBD2. The sequences come from PBMCs from the stem cell graft donor, collected from the stem cell graft. This sequence originates from a human donor who donated a stem cell graft to a child with acute myeloid leukemia. CDR3 sequence (DNA): TGCAGTGCTAGACTGAGTCGGGAGGCTACTTACGAGCAGTACTTC. Residues: CSARLSREATYEQYF.